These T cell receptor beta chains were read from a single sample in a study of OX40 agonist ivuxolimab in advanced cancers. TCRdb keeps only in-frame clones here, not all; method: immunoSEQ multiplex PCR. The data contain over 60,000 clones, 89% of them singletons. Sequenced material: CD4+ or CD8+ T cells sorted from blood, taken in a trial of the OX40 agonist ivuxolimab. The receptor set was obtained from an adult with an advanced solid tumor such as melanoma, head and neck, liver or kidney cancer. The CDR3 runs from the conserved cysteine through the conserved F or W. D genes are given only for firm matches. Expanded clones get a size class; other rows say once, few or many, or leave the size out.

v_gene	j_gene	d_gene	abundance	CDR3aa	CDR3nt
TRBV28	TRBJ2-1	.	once	CASSLIKPQGYNEQFF	TGTGCCAGCAGTTTGATCAAGCCGCAGGGGTACAATGAGCAGTTCTTC
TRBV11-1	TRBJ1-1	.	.	CASSLLGDGGGAFF	TGTGCCAGCAGCTTATTGGGTGACGGGGGCGGCGCTTTCTTT
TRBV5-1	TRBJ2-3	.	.	CASSPHETSTDTQYF	TGCGCCAGCAGCCCCCACGAAACTAGCACAGATACGCAGTATTTT
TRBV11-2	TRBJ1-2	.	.	CASSLEYLYGYTF	TGTGCCAGCAGCTTAGAATACCTATATGGCTACACCTTC
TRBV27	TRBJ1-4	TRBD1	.	CASSVDRDEKLFF	TGTGCCAGCAGTGTTGACAGGGATGAAAAACTGTTTTTT
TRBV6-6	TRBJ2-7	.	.	CASRLLASEQYF	TGTGCCAGCAGATTACTAGCAAGCGAGCAGTACTTC
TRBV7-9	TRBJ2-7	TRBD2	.	CASSSTSGSTSYEQYF	TGTGCCAGCAGCTCCACTAGCGGGAGTACGTCCTACGAGCAGTACTTC
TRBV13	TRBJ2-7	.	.	CASSSHSGGSYEQYF	TGTGCCAGCAGCTCCCACAGCGGCGGCTCCTACGAGCAGTACTTC
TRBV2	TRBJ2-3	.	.	CASSEGLSTDTQYF	TGTGCCAGCAGTGAAGGCCTGAGCACAGATACGCAGTATTTT
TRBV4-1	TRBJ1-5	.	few	CASSPYGPPLANQPQHF	TGCGCCAGCAGCCCTTATGGGCCTCCTCTGGCCAATCAGCCCCAGCATTTT
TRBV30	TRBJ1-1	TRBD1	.	CAWGLTGGQAFF	TGTGCCTGGGGGTTGACAGGGGGTCAGGCTTTCTTT
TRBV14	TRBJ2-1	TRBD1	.	CASSRNIGTGAHNEQFF	TGTGCCAGCAGCCGAAATATCGGGACAGGGGCCCACAATGAGCAGTTCTTC
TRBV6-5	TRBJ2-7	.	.	CASSFGTANSYEQYF	TGTGCCAGCAGTTTCGGGACGGCCAATTCCTACGAGCAGTACTTC
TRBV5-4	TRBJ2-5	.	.	CASSTTLQGTQETQYF	TGTGCCAGCAGCACCACCCTTCAAGGGACCCAAGAGACCCAGTACTTC
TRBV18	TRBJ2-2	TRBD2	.	CASSPPGLAGVFGELFF	TGTGCCAGCTCACCCCCGGGACTAGCGGGAGTTTTCGGGGAGCTGTTTTTT
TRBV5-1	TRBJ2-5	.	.	CASNDGSYQETQYF	TGCGCCAGTAACGATGGGAGCTACCAAGAGACCCAGTACTTC
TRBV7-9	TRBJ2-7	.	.	CASSLGGSRKSYEQYF	TGTGCCAGCAGCTTAGGAGGGTCTAGGAAATCCTACGAGCAGTACTTC
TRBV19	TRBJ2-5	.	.	CASNHSGQGKGETQYF	TGTGCCAGTAATCATAGTGGGCAGGGGAAGGGAGAGACCCAGTACTTC
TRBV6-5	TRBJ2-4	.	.	CASRSVDAKNIQYF	TGTGCCAGCCGTTCGGTAGATGCCAAAAACATTCAGTACTTC
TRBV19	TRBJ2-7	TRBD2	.	CASSFSAGGVWDEQYF	TGTGCCAGTAGCTTTTCAGCGGGAGGGGTTTGGGACGAGCAGTACTTC
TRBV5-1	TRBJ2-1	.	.	CASSSQLREQFF	TGCGCCAGCAGCTCCCAATTACGTGAGCAGTTCTTC
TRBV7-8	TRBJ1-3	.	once	CASSLQGRSPGNTIYF	TGTGCCAGCAGCTTACAGGGAAGGAGTCCTGGAAACACCATATATTTT
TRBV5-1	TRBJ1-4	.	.	CASSLDSGFQKLFF	TGCGCCAGCAGCTTGGATTCCGGGTTTCAAAAACTGTTTTTT
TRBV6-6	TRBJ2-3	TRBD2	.	CASRSSGRTQYF	TGTGCCAGCAGGTCTAGCGGGAGGACGCAGTATTTT
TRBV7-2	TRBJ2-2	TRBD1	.	CASSPTTGVTGELFF	TGTGCCAGCAGCCCGACGACAGGGGTGACCGGGGAGCTGTTTTTT
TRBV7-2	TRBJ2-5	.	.	CASSGEPGRRETQYF	TGTGCCAGCAGCGGGGAACCAGGGAGGAGAGAGACCCAGTACTTC
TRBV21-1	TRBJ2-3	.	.	CAPIPLTHTQYF	TGTGCCCCTATCCCTCTGACCCATACGCAGTATTTT
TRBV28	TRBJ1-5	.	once	CASSPMNQPQHF	TGTGCCAGCAGCCCAATGAATCAGCCCCAGCATTTT
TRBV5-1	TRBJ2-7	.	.	CASSLDGYEQYF	TGCGCCAGCAGCTTGGACGGGTACGAGCAGTACTTC
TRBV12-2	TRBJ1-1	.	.	CASRFSRVTEAFF	TGTGCAAGTCGCTTCTCCAGGGTCACTGAAGCTTTCTTT
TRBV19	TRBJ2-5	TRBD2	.	CASSARGVLAGGWGTQYF	TGTGCCAGTAGTGCGCGTGGCGTACTAGCGGGAGGATGGGGGACCCAGTACTTC
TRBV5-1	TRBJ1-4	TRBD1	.	CASSWGTGDLFF	TGCGCCAGCAGCTGGGGGACAGGGGACCTGTTTTTT
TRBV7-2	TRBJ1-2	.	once	CASSLGRVSGGGYTF	TGTGCCAGCAGCTTAGGTAGGGTATCCGGAGGAGGCTACACCTTC
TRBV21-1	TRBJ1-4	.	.	CASLLGTADGTNEKLFF	TGTGCCAGCTTACTTGGGACGGCGGACGGAACTAATGAAAAACTGTTTTTT
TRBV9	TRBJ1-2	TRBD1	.	CASSVGQGGSYGYTF	TGTGCCAGCAGCGTCGGACAGGGGGGTAGCTATGGCTACACCTTC
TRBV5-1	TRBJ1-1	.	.	CASSLVGEGSTEAFF	TGCGCCAGCAGCTTGGTGGGGGAGGGGAGCACTGAAGCTTTCTTT
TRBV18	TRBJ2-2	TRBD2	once	CASSIRTSEGGELFF	TGTGCCAGCTCAATAAGGACTAGCGAGGGCGGGGAGCTGTTTTTT
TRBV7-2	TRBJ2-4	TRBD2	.	CASSLAWGAGGLSKNIQYF	TGTGCCAGCAGCTTAGCGTGGGGAGCGGGAGGGCTATCCAAAAACATTCAGTACTTC
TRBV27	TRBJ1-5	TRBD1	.	CASSLRGQGARSNQPQHF	TGTGCCAGCAGTTTAAGAGGACAGGGGGCGCGTAGCAATCAGCCCCAGCATTTT